Below are 6 T cell receptor beta chains sequenced from a single sample in a study of persistence of HIV-infected CD4 T cells. Cells were stimulated with CMV-infected fibroblast lysates at 10 ug/mL. CD40L-negative CD69-negative CD45RO-high memory CD4+ T cells were sorted as populations depleted of antigen-responding cells. No cognate antigen is known for these TCRs. This was the immunoSEQ version 4 assay in survey mode. Assay used: immunoSEQ multiplex PCR; TCRdb lists only in-frame clones, some missing. The sample has 48,000 or so clones; under 85% are singletons. Sequenced here: CD4+ T cells sorted from PBMCs after roughly 18-hour stimulation, sampled from a patient who received antiretroviral therapy. The receptor source for this set is an adult man with HIV who was CMV-seropositive.

In DNA, the CDR3 is TGTGCCAGCAGTTATGACGGATATCAGCCCCAGCATTTT. Its translation is CASSYDGYQPQHF. The chain couples TRBV28 to TRBJ1-5; D remains ambiguous. The CDR3 is made up of 13 amino acids. Trimming took off 4 bases at V and 5 bases at J, with 9 bases between the two ends. Germline V gene sequence: CDR1 MDHEN, CDR2 SYDVKM.

V and J are TRBV19 and TRBJ2-1; D not certain. The CDR3 runs to 16 residues. CDR1 and CDR2 (germline): LNHDA, SQIVND (reference sequence). Trimming took off 7 bases at V and 6 bases at J, with 22 bases between the two ends. The CDR3 is CASTKDPPRTGNEQFF. CDR3 DNA sequence: TGTGCCAGTACCAAGGACCCTCCCAGGACCGGCAATGAGCAGTTCTTC.

The rearrangement links TRBV5-1 to TRBJ2-2; D uncertain. From germline, CDR1 is SGHRS and CDR2 YFSETQ. CDR3 size: 15 residues. V lost 3 bases and J 0 bases, leaving 9 bases between the germline ends. Written as DNA, the CDR3 is TGCGCCAGCAGCTCTTCTTTTGCGAACACCGGGGAGCTGTTTTTT. It codes for CASSSSFANTGELFF.

The chain combines TRBV28 with TRBJ1-5; TRBD1 matches 10 bases. The V gene's germline CDR1 is MDHEN and CDR2 SYDVKM. The CDR3 is made up of 16 amino acids. J gave up 5 bases and V 4 bases, and 8 bases lay outside the gene matches. The CDR3 loop is CASSSRQGALDQPQHF. For the CDR3, the DNA is TGTGCCAGCAGTTCACGACAGGGGGCGTTGGATCAGCCCCAGCATTTT.

The rearrangement uses TRBV27 and TRBJ2-5, with 16 bases aligning to TRBD2. Germline values: CDR1 MNHEY, CDR2 SMNVEV (reference sequence). V lost 6 bases and J lost 4; bases outside the gene matches: 20. The CDR3 extends over 21 amino acids. CDR3 region: CASRQTFSGTSGRAGGETQYF. CDR3 coding DNA: TGTGCCAGCAGACAGACCTTCTCCGGGACTAGCGGGAGGGCGGGGGGAGAGACCCAGTACTTC.

V is TRBV7-2 and J is TRBJ2-7, with 13 nucleotides matching TRBD2. Germline V gene lookup returns CDR1 SGHTA and CDR2 FQGNSA. This CDR3 is 16 amino acids long. Unmatched junction bases numbered 7, after V lost 5 bases and J lost 3 bases. CDR3 in amino acids: CASSRTGTSGNYEQYF. The CDR3 DNA reads TGTGCCAGCAGCAGAACCGGGACTAGCGGGAACTACGAGCAGTACTTC.